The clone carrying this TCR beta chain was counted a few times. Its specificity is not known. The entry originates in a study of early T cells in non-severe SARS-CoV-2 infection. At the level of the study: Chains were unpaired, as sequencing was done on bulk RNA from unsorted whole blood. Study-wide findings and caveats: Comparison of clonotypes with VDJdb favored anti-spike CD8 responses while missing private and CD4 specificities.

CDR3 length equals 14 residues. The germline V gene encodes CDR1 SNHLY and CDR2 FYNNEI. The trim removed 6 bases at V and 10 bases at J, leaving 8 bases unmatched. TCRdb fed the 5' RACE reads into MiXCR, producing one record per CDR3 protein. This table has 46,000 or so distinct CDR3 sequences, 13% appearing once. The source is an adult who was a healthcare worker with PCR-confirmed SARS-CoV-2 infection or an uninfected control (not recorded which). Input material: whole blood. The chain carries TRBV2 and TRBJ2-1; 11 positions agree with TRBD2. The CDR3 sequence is CASSPNLAGGEQFF. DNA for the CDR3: TGTGCCAGCAGCCCTAATCTAGCGGGAGGAGAGCAGTTCTTC.